This paragraph reports one T cell receptor beta chain. PCR was performed using 60 Vbeta and 13 Jbeta primers. Sequenced by immunoSEQ multiplex PCR; TCRdb stores in-frame clones only, minus some. The sample lists 150,000 to 200,000 clones, about 65% seen once, with roughly 7.1% in the top ten. This entry is derived from a study of cytomegalovirus exposure and HLA in healthy donors. Germline V gene sequence: CDR1 SNHLY, CDR2 FYNNEI. The V end lost 3 bases, the J end lost 4 bases, and 12 bases lay between the germline ends. This CDR3 contains 15 residues. The chain is built from TRBV2 and TRBJ2-2, with D maybe TRBD2 (6 bases). The sequenced material came from PBMCs. The sequence derives from a man aged 35 to 55 in good health and CMV-seropositive. The CDR3 region is CASSEEGAVTGELFF. As DNA, the CDR3 is TGTGCCAGCAGTGAGGAGGGCGCGGTCACCGGGGAGCTGTTTTTT.